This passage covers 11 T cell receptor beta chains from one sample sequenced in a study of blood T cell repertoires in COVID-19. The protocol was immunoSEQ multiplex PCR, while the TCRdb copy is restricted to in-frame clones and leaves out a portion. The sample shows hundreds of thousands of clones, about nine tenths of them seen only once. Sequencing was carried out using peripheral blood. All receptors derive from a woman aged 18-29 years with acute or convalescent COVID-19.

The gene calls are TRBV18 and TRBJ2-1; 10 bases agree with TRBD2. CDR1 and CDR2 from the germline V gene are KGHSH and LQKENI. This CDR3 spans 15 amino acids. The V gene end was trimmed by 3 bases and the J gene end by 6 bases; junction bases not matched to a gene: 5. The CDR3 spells CASSPPGLASNEQFF. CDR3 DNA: TGTGCCAGCTCACCCCCGGGACTAGCGAGCAATGAGCAGTTCTTC.

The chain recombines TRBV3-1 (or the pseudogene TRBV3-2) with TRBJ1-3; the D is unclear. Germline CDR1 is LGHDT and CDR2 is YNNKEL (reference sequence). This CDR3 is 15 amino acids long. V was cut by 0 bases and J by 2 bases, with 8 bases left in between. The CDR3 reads CASSQDPGAGNTIYF. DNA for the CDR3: TGTGCCAGCAGCCAAGATCCCGGGGCTGGAAACACCATATATTTT.

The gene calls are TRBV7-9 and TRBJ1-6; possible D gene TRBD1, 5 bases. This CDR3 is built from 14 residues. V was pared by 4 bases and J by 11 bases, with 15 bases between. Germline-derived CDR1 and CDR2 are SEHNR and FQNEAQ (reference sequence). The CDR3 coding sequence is TGTGCCAGCAGCTCCCAGGGTGCGAGTCCACCCCTCCACTTT. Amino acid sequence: CASSSQGASPPLHF.

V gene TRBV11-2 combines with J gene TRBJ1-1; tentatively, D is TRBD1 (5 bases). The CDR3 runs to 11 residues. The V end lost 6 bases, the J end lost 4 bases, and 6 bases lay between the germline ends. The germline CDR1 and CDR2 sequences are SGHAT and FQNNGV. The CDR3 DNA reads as TGTGCCAGCAGGGGGCTCACTGAAGCTTTCTTT. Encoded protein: CASRGLTEAFF. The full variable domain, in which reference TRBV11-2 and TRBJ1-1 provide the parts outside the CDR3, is EAGVAQSPRYKIIEKRQSVAFWCNPISGHATLYWYQQILGQGPKLLIQFQNNGVVDDSQLPKDRFSAERLKGVDSTLKIQPAKLEDSAVYLCASRGLTEAFFGQGTRLTVV.

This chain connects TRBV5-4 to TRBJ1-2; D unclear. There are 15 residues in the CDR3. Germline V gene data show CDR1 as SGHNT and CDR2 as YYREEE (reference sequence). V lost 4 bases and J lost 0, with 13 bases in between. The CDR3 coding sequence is TGTGCCAGCAGCATGGAGCAACTTTCTAACTATGGCTACACCTTC. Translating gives CASSMEQLSNYGYTF.

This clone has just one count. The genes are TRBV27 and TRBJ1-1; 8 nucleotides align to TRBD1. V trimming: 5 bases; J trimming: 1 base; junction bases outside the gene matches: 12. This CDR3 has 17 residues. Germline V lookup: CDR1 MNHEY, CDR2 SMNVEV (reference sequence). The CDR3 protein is CASSPRETGGTNTEAFF. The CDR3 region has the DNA TGTGCCAGCAGTCCAAGAGAAACAGGGGGGACGAACACTGAAGCTTTCTTT.

CDR3 in amino acids: CASSPTAQGMNTEAFF. CDR3 DNA sequence: TGTGCCAGTAGTCCAACCGCACAGGGGATGAACACTGAAGCTTTCTTT. The genes are TRBV19 and TRBJ1-1, with 7 bases lining up with TRBD1. The CDR3 has 16 residues. V lost 5 bases, J lost 0 bases, and 9 bases stayed unmatched. CDR1 is LNHDA and CDR2 is SQIVND in the germline V gene (reference sequence).

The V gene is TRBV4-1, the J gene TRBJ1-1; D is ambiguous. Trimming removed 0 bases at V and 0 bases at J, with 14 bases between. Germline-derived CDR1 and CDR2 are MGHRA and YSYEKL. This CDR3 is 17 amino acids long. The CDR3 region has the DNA TGCGCCAGCAGCCAAGATCGACGGGATACCATGAACACTGAAGCTTTCTTT. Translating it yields CASSQDRRDTMNTEAFF.

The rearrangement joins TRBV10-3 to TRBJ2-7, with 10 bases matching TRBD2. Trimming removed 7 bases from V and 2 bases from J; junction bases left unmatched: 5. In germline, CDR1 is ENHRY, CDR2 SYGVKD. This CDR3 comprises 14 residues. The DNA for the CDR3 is TGTGCCATCACCAAACTAGCGGGGCCCTACGAGCAGTACTTC. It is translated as CAITKLAGPYEQYF.

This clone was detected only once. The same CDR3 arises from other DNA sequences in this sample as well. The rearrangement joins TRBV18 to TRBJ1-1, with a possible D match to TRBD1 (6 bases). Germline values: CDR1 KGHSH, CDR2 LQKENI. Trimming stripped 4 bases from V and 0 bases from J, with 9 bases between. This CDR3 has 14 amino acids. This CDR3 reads CASSLGQMNTEAFF. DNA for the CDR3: TGTGCCAGCTCACTGGGACAAATGAACACTGAAGCTTTCTTT.

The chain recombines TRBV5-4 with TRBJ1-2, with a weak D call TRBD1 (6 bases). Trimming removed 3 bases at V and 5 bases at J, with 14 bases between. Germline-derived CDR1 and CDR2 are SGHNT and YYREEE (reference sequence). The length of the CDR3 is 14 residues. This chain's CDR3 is CASSSPGHLYGYTF. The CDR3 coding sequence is TGTGCCAGCAGCTCCCCGGGACACCTTTATGGCTACACCTTC. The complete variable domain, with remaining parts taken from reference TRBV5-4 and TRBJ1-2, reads ETGVTQSPTHLIKTRGQQVTLRCSSQSGHNTVSWYQQALGQGPQFIFQYYREEENGRGNFPPRFSGLQFPNYSSELNVNALELDDSALYLCASSSPGHLYGYTFGSGTRLTVV.